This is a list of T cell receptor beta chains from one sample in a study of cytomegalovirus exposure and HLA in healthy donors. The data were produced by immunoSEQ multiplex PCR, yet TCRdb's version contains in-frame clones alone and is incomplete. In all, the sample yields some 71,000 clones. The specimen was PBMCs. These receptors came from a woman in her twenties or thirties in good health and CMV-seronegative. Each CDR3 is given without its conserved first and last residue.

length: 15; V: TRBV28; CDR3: ASRVYAGNSLYTEAF
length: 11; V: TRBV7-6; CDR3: ASSLGETGELF
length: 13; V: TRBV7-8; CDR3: ASSLLQGPSGIQY
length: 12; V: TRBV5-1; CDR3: ASRPGQGSYEQY
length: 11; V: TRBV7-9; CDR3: ASSLAQGSGYT
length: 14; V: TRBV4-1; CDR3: ASSSHIGTGYYEQY
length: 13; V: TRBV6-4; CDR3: ASSDSRGSYNEQF
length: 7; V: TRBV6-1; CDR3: ASSYEGF
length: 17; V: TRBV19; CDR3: ASSIAGGGRAGSTDTQY
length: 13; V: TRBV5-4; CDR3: ASRNQGAVAYGYT
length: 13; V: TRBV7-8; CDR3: ASSPFGGSGYEQY
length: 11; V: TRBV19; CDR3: ASSQGAKNIQY
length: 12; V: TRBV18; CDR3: ASSPQGAGNTIY
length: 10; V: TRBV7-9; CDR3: ASSSWTGQQY
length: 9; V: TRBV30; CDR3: AWSLTYEQY
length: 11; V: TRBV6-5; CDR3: AQLEETHQSQH
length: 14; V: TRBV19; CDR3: ASSSWDRANTGELF
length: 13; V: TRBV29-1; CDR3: SVEDATGTNEKLF
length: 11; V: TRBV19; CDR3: ASNNRGQSGYT
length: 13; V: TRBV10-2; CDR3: ASSALGTRQGGYT
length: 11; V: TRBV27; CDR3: ASRGQVAYEQY
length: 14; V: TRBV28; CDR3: ASRSNRVSMNTEAF
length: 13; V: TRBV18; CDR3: ASSGASGSLETQY
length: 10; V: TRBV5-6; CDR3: ASSLQGYEQY
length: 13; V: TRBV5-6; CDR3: ASSLLVRGGQPQH
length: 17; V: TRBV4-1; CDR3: ASSQAISRAGSSYNEQF
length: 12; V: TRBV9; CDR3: ASSVAGGSDTQY
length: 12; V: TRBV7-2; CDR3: ASSFTGTGETQY
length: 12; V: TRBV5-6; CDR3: ASSLASWTGELF
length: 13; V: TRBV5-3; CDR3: ARSSQDSSPHEQY
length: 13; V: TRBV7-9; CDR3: ASSLGGTGFYEQY
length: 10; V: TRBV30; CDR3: AWSVGLETQY
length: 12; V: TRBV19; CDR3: ASSATGGGQPQH
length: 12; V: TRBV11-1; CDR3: ASIVEGSGNEQF
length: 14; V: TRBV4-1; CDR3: ASSLRLAGGWDEQY
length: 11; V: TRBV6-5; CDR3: AITKGGFYGYT
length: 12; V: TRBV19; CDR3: ASSIPYSGNTIY
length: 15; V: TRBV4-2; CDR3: ASSQAPSGGSEEKLF
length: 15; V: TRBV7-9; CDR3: ASSGTGTGRKDQPQH
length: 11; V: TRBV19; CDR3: ASSIGLTDTQY
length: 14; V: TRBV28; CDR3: ASSPWTGGGDSPLH